Below, 3 T cell receptor beta chains from the same sample are listed, as sequenced in a study of shared clonotypes between healthy human individuals. Clones were sequenced by immunoSEQ multiplex PCR, and TCRdb holds only the in-frame ones, with some missing. Of roughly 720,000 clones in the sample, 90% were seen once. Sequenced material: memory CD8+ T cells from PBMCs. Subset denoted: CD45RO+ cells pooled with CCR7-negative TemRA cells. The receptors here all came from a man aged 18 to 30 in good health. Some clones in this sample may be carry-over from other donors' samples.

V usage is TRBV5-1 and J usage is TRBJ2-1, with 12 bases fitting TRBD2. Trimming at V came to 3 bases and at J to 9 bases, leaving 7 bases not matched to a gene. CDR3 length: 15 amino acids. Per germline, CDR1 SGHRS and CDR2 YFSETQ. The CDR3 loop reads CASSSSGRAPLEQFF. In DNA form, the CDR3 reads TGCGCCAGCAGCTCTAGCGGGAGGGCCCCTCTTGAGCAGTTCTTC.

The chain combines TRBV29-1 with TRBJ1-1; 8 bases fit TRBD1. The CDR3 spans 14 residues. Germline V CDR1 and CDR2: SQVTM, ANQGSEA. J was trimmed by 5 bases and V by 0 bases; bases with no gene match: 5. DNA for the CDR3: TGCAGCGTTGAAGATCGGACAGGGAGGACTGAAGCTTTCTTT. Amino acid sequence: CSVEDRTGRTEAFF.

This clone came up once. The gene calls are TRBV5-6 and TRBJ2-7; 7 bases fit TRBD2. Germline V gene sequence: CDR1 SGHDT, CDR2 YYEEEE. The CDR3 is 17 amino acids. The V segment lost 0 bases and the J segment 1 base; nucleotides outside the gene matches: 10. Here the CDR3 reads CASSLGLWGGGSYEQYF. The DNA for the CDR3 is TGTGCCAGCAGCTTGGGCTTGTGGGGCGGGGGTTCCTACGAGCAGTACTTC.